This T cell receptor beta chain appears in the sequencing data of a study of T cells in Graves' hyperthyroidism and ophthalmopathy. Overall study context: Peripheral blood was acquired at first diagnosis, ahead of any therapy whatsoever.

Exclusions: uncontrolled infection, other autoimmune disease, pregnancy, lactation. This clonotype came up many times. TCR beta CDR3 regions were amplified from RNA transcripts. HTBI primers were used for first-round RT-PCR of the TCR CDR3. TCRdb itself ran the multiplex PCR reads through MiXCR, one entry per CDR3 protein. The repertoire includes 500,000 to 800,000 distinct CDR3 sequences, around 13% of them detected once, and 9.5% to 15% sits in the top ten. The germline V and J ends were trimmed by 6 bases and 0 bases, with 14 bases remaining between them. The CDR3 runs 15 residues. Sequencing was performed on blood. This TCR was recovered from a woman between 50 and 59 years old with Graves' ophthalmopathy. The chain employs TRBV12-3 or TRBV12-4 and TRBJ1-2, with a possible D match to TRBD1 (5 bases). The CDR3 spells CASSAGGGANYGYTF. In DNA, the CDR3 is TGTGCCAGCAGCGCAGGCGGGGGGGCTAACTATGGCTACACCTTC.